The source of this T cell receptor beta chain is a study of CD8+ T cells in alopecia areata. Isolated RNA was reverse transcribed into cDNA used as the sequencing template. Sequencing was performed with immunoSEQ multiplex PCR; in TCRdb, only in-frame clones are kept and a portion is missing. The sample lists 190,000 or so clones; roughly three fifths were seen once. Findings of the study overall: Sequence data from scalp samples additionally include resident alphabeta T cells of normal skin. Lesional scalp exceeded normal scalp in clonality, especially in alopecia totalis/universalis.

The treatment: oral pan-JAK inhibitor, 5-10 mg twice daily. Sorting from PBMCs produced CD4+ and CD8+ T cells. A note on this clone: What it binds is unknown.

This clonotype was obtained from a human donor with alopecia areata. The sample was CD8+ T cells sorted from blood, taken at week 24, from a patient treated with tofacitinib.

CDR3 sequence (DNA): TGTGCCAGCAGCCAGACCGGGACTGAGCGGTACGAGCAGTACTTC. It encodes CASSQTGTERYEQYF. The V call is TRBV7-6, the J call TRBJ2-7; a possible D gene is TRBD2 (6 bases). CDR3 size: 15 residues. V was cut by 5 bases and J by 4 bases, with 18 bases left in between. Germline CDR1 SGHVS, CDR2 FNYEAQ.